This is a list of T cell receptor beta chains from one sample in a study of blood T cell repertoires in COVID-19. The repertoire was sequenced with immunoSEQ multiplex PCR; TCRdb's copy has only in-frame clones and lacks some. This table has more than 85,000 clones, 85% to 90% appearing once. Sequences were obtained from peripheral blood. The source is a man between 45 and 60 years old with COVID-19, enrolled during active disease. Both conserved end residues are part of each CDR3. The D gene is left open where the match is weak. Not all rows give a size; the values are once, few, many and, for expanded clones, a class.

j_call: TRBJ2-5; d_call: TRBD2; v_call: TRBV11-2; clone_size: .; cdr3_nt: TGTGCCAGCAGCCTAGTACGGGGGGGGCAGACCCAGTACTTC; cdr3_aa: CASSLVRGGQTQYF
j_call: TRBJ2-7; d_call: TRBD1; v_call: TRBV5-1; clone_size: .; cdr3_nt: TGCGCCAGCGGACGACAGGGAAATTCCTACGAGCAGTACTTC; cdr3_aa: CASGRQGNSYEQYF
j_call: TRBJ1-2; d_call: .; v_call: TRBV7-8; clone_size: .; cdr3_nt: TGTGCCAGCAGCTTACTCGGGTCAGACCTATTCGGCTACACCTTC; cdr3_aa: CASSLLGSDLFGYTF
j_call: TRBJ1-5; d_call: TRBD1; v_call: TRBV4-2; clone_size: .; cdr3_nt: TGTGCCAGCAGCGAACAAGGGACAGGGTATCAGCCCCAGCATTTT; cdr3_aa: CASSEQGTGYQPQHF
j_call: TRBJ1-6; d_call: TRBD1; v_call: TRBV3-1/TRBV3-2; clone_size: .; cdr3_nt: TGTGCCAGCAGCCCCCGGGACAGGGCAGGCTCACCCCTCCACTTT; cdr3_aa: CASSPRDRAGSPLHF
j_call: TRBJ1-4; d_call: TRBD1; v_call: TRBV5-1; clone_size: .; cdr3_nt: TGCGCCAGCAGCCAGGACAGGGGGGAGACTGAAAAACTGTTTTTT; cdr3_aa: CASSQDRGETEKLFF
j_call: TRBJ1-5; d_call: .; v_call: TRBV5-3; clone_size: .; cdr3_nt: TGTGCCAGAAGCGCGAACGCTCAGCCCCAGCATTTT; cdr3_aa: CARSANAQPQHF
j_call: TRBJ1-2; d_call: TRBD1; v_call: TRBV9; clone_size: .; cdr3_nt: TGTGCCAGCAGCGTAGATCCCATCCACAGGGGGAATAACTATGGCTACACCTTC; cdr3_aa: CASSVDPIHRGNNYGYTF
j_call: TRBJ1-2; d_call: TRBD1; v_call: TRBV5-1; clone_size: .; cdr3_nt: TGCGCCAGCAGCACGGCCCCGGACAGGGGTTTTTATGGCTACACCTTC; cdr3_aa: CASSTAPDRGFYGYTF
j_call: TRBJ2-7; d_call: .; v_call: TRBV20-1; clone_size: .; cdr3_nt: TGCAGTGCTGGAGACAGCTACGAGCAGTACTTC; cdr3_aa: CSAGDSYEQYF
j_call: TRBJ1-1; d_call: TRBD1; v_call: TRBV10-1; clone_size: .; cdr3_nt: TGCGCCAGCAAAAGGGACAGGGGCACTGAAGCTTTCTTT; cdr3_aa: CASKRDRGTEAFF
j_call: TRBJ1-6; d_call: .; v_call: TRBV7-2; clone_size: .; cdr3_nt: TGTGCCAGCAGCCTCCAGGGTTCGAGCTCCTATAATTCACCCCTCCACTTT; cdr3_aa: CASSLQGSSSYNSPLHF
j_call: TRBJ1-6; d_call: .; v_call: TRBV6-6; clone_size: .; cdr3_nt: TGTGCCAGCAGTGGCAGAGGGCTTTCACCCCTCCACTTT; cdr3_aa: CASSGRGLSPLHF
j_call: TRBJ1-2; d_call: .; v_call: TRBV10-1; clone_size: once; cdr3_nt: TGCGCCAGCAGTGAGTCCGGTAACTATGGCTACACCTTC; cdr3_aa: CASSESGNYGYTF
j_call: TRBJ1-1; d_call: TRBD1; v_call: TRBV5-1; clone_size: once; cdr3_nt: TGCGCCAGCAGCCGGACAGGGGGGAACACTGAAGCTTTCTTT; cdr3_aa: CASSRTGGNTEAFF
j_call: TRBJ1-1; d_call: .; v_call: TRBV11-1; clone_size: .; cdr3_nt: TGTGCCAGCAGCCCACCTTCGGGGGTCACTGAAGCTTTCTTT; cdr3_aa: CASSPPSGVTEAFF
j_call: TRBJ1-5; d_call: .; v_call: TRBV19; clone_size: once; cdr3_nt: TGTGCCAGTAGTATGTCAAAGGTGAACGGGCAGCCCCAGCATTTT; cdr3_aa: CASSMSKVNGQPQHF
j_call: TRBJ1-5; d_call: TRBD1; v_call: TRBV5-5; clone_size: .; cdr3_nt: TGTGCCAGCAGCCCCTTGGGGACAGGGAATCAGCCCCAGCATTTT; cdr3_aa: CASSPLGTGNQPQHF
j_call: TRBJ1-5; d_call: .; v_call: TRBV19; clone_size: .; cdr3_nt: TGTGCCAGTAGTATTTCCAGGGCCAATCAGCCCCAGCATTTT; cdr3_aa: CASSISRANQPQHF
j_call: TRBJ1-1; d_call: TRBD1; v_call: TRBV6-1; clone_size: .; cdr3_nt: TGTGCCAGCAGTGGCGGACAGGGCGCGGGGAACACTGAAGCTTTCTTT; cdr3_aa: CASSGGQGAGNTEAFF
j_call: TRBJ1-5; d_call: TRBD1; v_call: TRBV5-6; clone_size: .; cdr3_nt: TGTGCCAGCAGCCGGATGGGACAGGGCGACCAGCCCCAGCATTTT; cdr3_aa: CASSRMGQGDQPQHF
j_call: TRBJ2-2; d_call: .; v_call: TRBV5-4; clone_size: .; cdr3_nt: TGTGCCAGCAGCTTGGTAGGGAGAGACACCGGGGAGCTGTTTTTT; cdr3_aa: CASSLVGRDTGELFF
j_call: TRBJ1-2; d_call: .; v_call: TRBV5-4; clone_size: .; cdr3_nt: TGTGCCAGCAGCAAAGCGGGGATGAACTATGGCTACACCTTC; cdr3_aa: CASSKAGMNYGYTF
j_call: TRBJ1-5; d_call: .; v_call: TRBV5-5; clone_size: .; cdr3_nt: TGTGCCAGCAGCTTTGGGGGGGGTGATCAGCCCCAGCATTTT; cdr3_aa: CASSFGGGDQPQHF
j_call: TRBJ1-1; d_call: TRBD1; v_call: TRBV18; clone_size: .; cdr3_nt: TGTGCCAGCTCACTGGGACAGGGGAACGCTGAAGCTTTCTTT; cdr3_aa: CASSLGQGNAEAFF
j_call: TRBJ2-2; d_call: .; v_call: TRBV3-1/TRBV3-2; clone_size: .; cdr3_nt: TGTGCCAGCAGCCCCGGTACGTTGCTTACCGCGAACACCGGGGAGCTGTTTTTT; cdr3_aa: CASSPGTLLTANTGELFF
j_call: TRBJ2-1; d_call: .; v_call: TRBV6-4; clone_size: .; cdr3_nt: TGTGCCAGCAGTCCAGGGGGCGGGGGATCCTACAATGAGCAGTTCTTC; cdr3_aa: CASSPGGGGSYNEQFF
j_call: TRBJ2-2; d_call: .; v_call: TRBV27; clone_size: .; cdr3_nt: TGTGCCAGCAGTTTAATTCGGCGACAGGGGACCGGGGGGCTAGCGAGTACCGGGGAGCTGTTTTTT; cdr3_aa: CASSLIRRQGTGGLASTGELFF
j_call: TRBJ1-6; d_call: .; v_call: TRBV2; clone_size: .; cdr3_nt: TGTGCCAGCAGTCTCTCAGGGGCCACGTATAATTCACCCCTCCACTTT; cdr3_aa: CASSLSGATYNSPLHF
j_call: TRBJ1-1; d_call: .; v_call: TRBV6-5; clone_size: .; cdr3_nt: TGTGCCAGCAGCAGAGCAGGATCCACTGAAGCTTTCTTT; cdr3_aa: CASSRAGSTEAFF
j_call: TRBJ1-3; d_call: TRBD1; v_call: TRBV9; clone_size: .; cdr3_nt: TGTGCCAGCAGCGCCACAACAGGGGCCTCTGGAAACACCATATATTTT; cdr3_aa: CASSATTGASGNTIYF
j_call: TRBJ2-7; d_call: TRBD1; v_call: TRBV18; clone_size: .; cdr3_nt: TGTGCCAGCTCGGGGGACAGGGGAGAGTACGAGCAGTACTTC; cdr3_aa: CASSGDRGEYEQYF
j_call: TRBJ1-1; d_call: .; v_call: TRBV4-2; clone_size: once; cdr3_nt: TGTGCCAGCAGCCAAGATACAAAGAACACTGAAGCTTTCTTT; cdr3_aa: CASSQDTKNTEAFF
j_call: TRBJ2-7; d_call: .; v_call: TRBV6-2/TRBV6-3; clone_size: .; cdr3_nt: TGTGCCAGCAGACCTAACAGGGATCCCTTAAGGTCCTACGAGCAGTACTTC; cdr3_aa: CASRPNRDPLRSYEQYF
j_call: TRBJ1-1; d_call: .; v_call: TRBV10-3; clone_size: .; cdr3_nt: TGTGCCATCAGTGAGTGGCAGGGAATCCCCGCTTTCTTT; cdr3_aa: CAISEWQGIPAFF
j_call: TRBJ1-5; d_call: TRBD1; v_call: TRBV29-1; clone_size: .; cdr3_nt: TGCAGCGCCTCGACCTCGGGACAGGGCGAACCCCAGCATTTT; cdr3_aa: CSASTSGQGEPQHF
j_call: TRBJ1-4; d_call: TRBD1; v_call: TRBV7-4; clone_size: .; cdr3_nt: TGTGCCAGCAGCTCCCTAAGCCGGGACAGGGGGCGGACTAATGAAAAACTGTTTTTT; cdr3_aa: CASSSLSRDRGRTNEKLFF
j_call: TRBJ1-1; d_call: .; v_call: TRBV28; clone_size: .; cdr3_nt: TGTGCCACCACCCTACAGGGAATGAACACTGAAGCTTTCTTT; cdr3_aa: CATTLQGMNTEAFF
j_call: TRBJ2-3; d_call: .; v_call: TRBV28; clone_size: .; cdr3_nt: TGTGCCAGCAGTTTACCTAGGTTGGGCACAGATACGCAGTATTTT; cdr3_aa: CASSLPRLGTDTQYF
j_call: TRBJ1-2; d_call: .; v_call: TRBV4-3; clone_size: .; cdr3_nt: TGCGCCAGCAGCCAAGATTTTACAGGTGGGAACTATGGCTACACCTTC; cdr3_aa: CASSQDFTGGNYGYTF
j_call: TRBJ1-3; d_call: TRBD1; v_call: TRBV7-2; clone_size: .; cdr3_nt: TGTGCCAGCAGCCCTGGGACAGGCCGCGGCTCTGGAAACACCATATATTTT; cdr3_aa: CASSPGTGRGSGNTIYF
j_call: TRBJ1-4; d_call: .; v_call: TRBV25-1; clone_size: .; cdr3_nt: TGTGCCAGCAGTGAAAGGACCCCAGGGCGGGAAAAACTGTTTTTT; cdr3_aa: CASSERTPGREKLFF
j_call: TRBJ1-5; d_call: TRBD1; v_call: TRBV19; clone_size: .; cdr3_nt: TGTGCCAGTAGGGGACAGATAGATCAGCCCCAGCATTTT; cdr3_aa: CASRGQIDQPQHF
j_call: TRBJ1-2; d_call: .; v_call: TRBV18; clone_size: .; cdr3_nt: TGTGCCAGCCATCAGGGGTTTGGCTACTATGGCTACACCTTC; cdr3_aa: CASHQGFGYYGYTF
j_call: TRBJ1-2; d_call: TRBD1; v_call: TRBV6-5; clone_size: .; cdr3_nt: TGTGCCAGCATCCCGGGACAGGCGTACTATGGCTACACCTTC; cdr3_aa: CASIPGQAYYGYTF
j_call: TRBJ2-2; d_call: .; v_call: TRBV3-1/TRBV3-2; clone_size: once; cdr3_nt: TGTGCCAGCAGCCAAGGGGTCGGGGGCGCGGGAGAAATCTACACCGGGGAGCTGTTTTTT; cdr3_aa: CASSQGVGGAGEIYTGELFF
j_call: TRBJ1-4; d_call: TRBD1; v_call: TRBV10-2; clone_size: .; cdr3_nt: TGCGCCAGCAGTCCTCCCCCGGGACAGGCTTGGGAAAAACTGTTTTTT; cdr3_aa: CASSPPPGQAWEKLFF
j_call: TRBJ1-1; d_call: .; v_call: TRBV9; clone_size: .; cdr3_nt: TGTGCCAGCAGCCCCGGACACTTGAACACTGAAGCTTTCTTT; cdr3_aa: CASSPGHLNTEAFF
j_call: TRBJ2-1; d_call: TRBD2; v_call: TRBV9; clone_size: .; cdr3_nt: TGTGCCAGCAGCGTAGGGACTAGCGGGGGTAATGAGCAGTTCTTC; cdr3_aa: CASSVGTSGGNEQFF
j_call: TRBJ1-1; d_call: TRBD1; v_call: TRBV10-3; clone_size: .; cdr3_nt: TGTGCCGTTGGACAGGGAAGTATACCTGAAGCTTTCTTT; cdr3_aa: CAVGQGSIPEAFF
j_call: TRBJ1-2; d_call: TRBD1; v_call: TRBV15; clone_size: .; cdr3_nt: TGTGCCACCAGCAGGAAGGGGGCGGAATCTGGCTACACCTTC; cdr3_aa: CATSRKGAESGYTF
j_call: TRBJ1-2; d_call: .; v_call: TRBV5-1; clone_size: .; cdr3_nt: TGCGCCAGCAGCGAAGGCAGGGAATCCTATGGCTACACCTTC; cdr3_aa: CASSEGRESYGYTF
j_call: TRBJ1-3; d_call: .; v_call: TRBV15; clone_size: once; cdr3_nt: TGTGCCACCAGCAGAGATCAGGAATCTGGAAACACCATATATTTT; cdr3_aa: CATSRDQESGNTIYF